This is a list of T cell receptor beta chains from one sample in a study of blood T cell repertoires in COVID-19. Libraries were prepared by immunoSEQ multiplex PCR; TCRdb keeps only in-frame clonotypes and omits some of them. The profile covers about 220,000 clones, with over 75% appearing a single time and 9.5% to 15% taken by the ten largest. What was sequenced was peripheral blood. These receptors all stem from a human donor in a cohort sampled during active COVID-19. CDR3s include the opening cysteine and the closing phenylalanine or tryptophan. Fields, in order: J gene, clone size, V gene, D gene, CDR3 protein, CDR3 DNA. The D gene is left open where the match is weak. Rows may omit the clone size; those that give it use once, few, many or a size class.

j_call: TRBJ1-5
clone_size: once
v_call: TRBV2
d_call: TRBD1
cdr3_aa: CASSKTGANQPQHF
cdr3_nt: TGTGCCAGCAGTAAGACAGGGGCCAATCAGCCCCAGCATTTT

j_call: TRBJ1-2
clone_size: -
v_call: TRBV28
d_call: -
cdr3_aa: CASTWGEINYGYTF
cdr3_nt: TGTGCCAGCACCTGGGGAGAGATCAACTATGGCTACACCTTC

j_call: TRBJ2-4
clone_size: -
v_call: TRBV6-6
d_call: -
cdr3_aa: CASRDTGFENIQYF
cdr3_nt: TGTGCCAGCAGAGATACAGGGTTTGAAAACATTCAGTACTTC

j_call: TRBJ2-3
clone_size: -
v_call: TRBV7-9
d_call: TRBD2
cdr3_aa: CASSPTSGGAGDTQYF
cdr3_nt: TGTGCCAGCAGCCCGACTAGCGGGGGGGCGGGGGATACGCAGTATTTT

j_call: TRBJ2-1
clone_size: -
v_call: TRBV5-1
d_call: -
cdr3_aa: CASSDLPGLAYNEQFF
cdr3_nt: TGCGCCAGCAGCGACCTGCCGGGGTTGGCGTACAATGAGCAGTTCTTC

j_call: TRBJ2-1
clone_size: -
v_call: TRBV24-1
d_call: -
cdr3_aa: CATSDSLNNEQFF
cdr3_nt: TGTGCCACCTCCGACAGTCTCAACAATGAGCAGTTCTTC

j_call: TRBJ2-3
clone_size: -
v_call: TRBV10-2
d_call: TRBD2
cdr3_aa: CASSVSGRRTDTQYF
cdr3_nt: TGCGCCAGCAGTGTTAGCGGGAGGCGCACAGATACGCAGTATTTT

j_call: TRBJ2-1
clone_size: -
v_call: TRBV28
d_call: -
cdr3_aa: CASSFSEISYNEQFF
cdr3_nt: TGTGCCAGCAGTTTTAGCGAGATCTCCTACAATGAGCAGTTCTTC

j_call: TRBJ2-7
clone_size: once
v_call: TRBV5-1
d_call: -
cdr3_aa: CASRPGGSPGEQYF
cdr3_nt: TGCGCCAGCAGGCCGGGTGGGAGCCCTGGGGAGCAGTACTTC

j_call: TRBJ2-7
clone_size: -
v_call: TRBV7-2
d_call: TRBD1
cdr3_aa: CASSEMDRTSYEQYF
cdr3_nt: TGTGCCAGCAGCGAAATGGACAGGACTTCCTACGAGCAGTACTTC

j_call: TRBJ1-3
clone_size: -
v_call: TRBV21-1
d_call: -
cdr3_aa: CASSKFEAPLVRNTIYF
cdr3_nt: TGTGCCAGCAGCAAATTCGAAGCACCACTGGTTAGAAACACCATATATTTT

j_call: TRBJ1-2
clone_size: -
v_call: TRBV6-5
d_call: -
cdr3_aa: CASSSGYGYTF
cdr3_nt: TGTGCCAGCAGCTCCGGGTATGGCTACACCTTC

j_call: TRBJ1-2
clone_size: few
v_call: TRBV19
d_call: -
cdr3_aa: CASSRSRQANYGYTF
cdr3_nt: TGTGCCAGTAGTAGGTCCCGACAGGCTAACTATGGCTACACCTTC

j_call: TRBJ1-2
clone_size: -
v_call: TRBV2
d_call: -
cdr3_aa: CASRYRATYGYTF
cdr3_nt: TGTGCCAGCAGATACAGGGCTACCTATGGCTACACCTTC

j_call: TRBJ1-1
clone_size: -
v_call: TRBV19
d_call: -
cdr3_aa: CASSMGIGVKENTEAFF
cdr3_nt: TGTGCCAGTAGTATGGGTATAGGGGTAAAGGAGAACACTGAAGCTTTCTTT

j_call: TRBJ1-5
clone_size: -
v_call: TRBV6-6
d_call: TRBD1
cdr3_aa: CASSPTGGDQPQHF
cdr3_nt: TGTGCCAGCAGCCCTACAGGGGGTGATCAGCCCCAGCATTTT

j_call: TRBJ2-1
clone_size: -
v_call: TRBV20-1
d_call: -
cdr3_aa: CSARDRSQQFF
cdr3_nt: TGCAGTGCTAGAGACCGGTCTCAGCAGTTCTTC

j_call: TRBJ1-6
clone_size: -
v_call: TRBV5-6
d_call: -
cdr3_aa: CASSSNLRQSYNSPLHF
cdr3_nt: TGTGCCAGCAGCTCAAACCTGCGGCAGTCCTATAATTCACCCCTCCACTTT

j_call: TRBJ2-1
clone_size: -
v_call: TRBV7-2
d_call: -
cdr3_aa: CASSLQYRSHYNEQFF
cdr3_nt: TGTGCCAGCAGCTTACAGTACCGTTCTCATTACAATGAGCAGTTCTTC

j_call: TRBJ2-3
clone_size: -
v_call: TRBV5-4
d_call: TRBD2
cdr3_aa: CASSPGVSGGRDTQYF
cdr3_nt: TGTGCCAGCAGCCCGGGGGTTAGCGGGGGCAGGGATACGCAGTATTTT

j_call: TRBJ2-5
clone_size: -
v_call: TRBV10-3
d_call: -
cdr3_aa: CAISESRVVGETQYF
cdr3_nt: TGTGCCATCAGTGAGTCGAGGGTAGTCGGCGAGACCCAGTACTTC

j_call: TRBJ2-1
clone_size: -
v_call: TRBV5-5
d_call: TRBD2
cdr3_aa: CASSLWTSGRNEQFF
cdr3_nt: TGTGCCAGCAGCTTGTGGACTAGCGGGAGAAATGAGCAGTTCTTC

j_call: TRBJ1-2
clone_size: -
v_call: TRBV5-4
d_call: -
cdr3_aa: CASSQGGHSEFYGYTF
cdr3_nt: TGTGCCAGCAGTCAAGGGGGACACTCGGAGTTCTATGGCTACACCTTC

j_call: TRBJ2-2
clone_size: -
v_call: TRBV4-3
d_call: TRBD2
cdr3_aa: CASSQPPRGLVVGELFF
cdr3_nt: TGCGCCAGCAGCCAACCACCCCGGGGACTAGTGGTAGGGGAGCTGTTTTTT

j_call: TRBJ2-2
clone_size: once
v_call: TRBV11-2
d_call: TRBD2
cdr3_aa: CASSLSGSDTGELFF
cdr3_nt: TGTGCCAGCAGCTTAAGCGGGAGTGACACCGGGGAGCTGTTTTTT

j_call: TRBJ2-7
clone_size: -
v_call: TRBV7-9
d_call: TRBD2
cdr3_aa: CASTQGGGSLLGEQYF
cdr3_nt: TGTGCCAGCACCCAGGGCGGGGGTTCCCTCTTAGGCGAGCAGTACTTC

j_call: TRBJ2-7
clone_size: -
v_call: TRBV28
d_call: TRBD2
cdr3_aa: CASTPWTSGGLTYEQYF
cdr3_nt: TGTGCCAGTACACCTTGGACTAGCGGGGGGCTTACCTACGAGCAGTACTTC

j_call: TRBJ2-7
clone_size: -
v_call: TRBV27
d_call: TRBD1
cdr3_aa: CASSSRTGYSSYEQYF
cdr3_nt: TGTGCCAGCAGCTCCCGGACAGGTTATAGCTCCTACGAGCAGTACTTC

j_call: TRBJ1-4
clone_size: -
v_call: TRBV2
d_call: -
cdr3_aa: CASSAFLDSNEKLFF
cdr3_nt: TGTGCCAGCAGTGCGTTCCTGGACAGCAATGAAAAACTGTTTTTT

j_call: TRBJ2-2
clone_size: -
v_call: TRBV3-1/TRBV3-2
d_call: -
cdr3_aa: CASSEAGILNTGELFF
cdr3_nt: TGTGCCAGCAGTGAAGCGGGTATTTTGAACACCGGGGAGCTGTTTTTT

j_call: TRBJ2-1
clone_size: -
v_call: TRBV21-1
d_call: -
cdr3_aa: CASSTPGTSGRALDEQFF
cdr3_nt: TGTGCCAGCAGCACCCCCGGGACTAGCGGGAGGGCCCTCGACGAGCAGTTCTTC

j_call: TRBJ2-7
clone_size: -
v_call: TRBV3-1/TRBV3-2
d_call: TRBD2
cdr3_aa: CASSPMSGGAYEQYF
cdr3_nt: TGTGCCAGCAGCCCAATGAGCGGGGGGGCTTACGAGCAGTACTTC

j_call: TRBJ2-5
clone_size: -
v_call: TRBV7-6
d_call: -
cdr3_aa: CASSLVGTEGETQYF
cdr3_nt: TGTGCCAGCAGCTTAGTAGGGACGGAGGGAGAGACCCAGTACTTC

j_call: TRBJ1-4
clone_size: -
v_call: TRBV29-1
d_call: -
cdr3_aa: CSVEKRRNEKLFF
cdr3_nt: TGCAGCGTTGAAAAACGGAGAAATGAAAAACTGTTTTTT

j_call: TRBJ1-5
clone_size: few
v_call: TRBV5-4
d_call: -
cdr3_aa: CASSLAGGSQPQHF
cdr3_nt: TGTGCCAGCAGCTTGGCCGGAGGGAGTCAGCCCCAGCATTTT

j_call: TRBJ2-5
clone_size: once
v_call: TRBV7-7
d_call: TRBD2
cdr3_aa: CASSLGLAGTGETQYF
cdr3_nt: TGTGCTAGCAGCTTAGGACTAGCGGGGACAGGGGAGACCCAGTACTTC

j_call: TRBJ1-5
clone_size: -
v_call: TRBV14
d_call: TRBD1
cdr3_aa: CASSQGGGGQPQHF
cdr3_nt: TGTGCCAGCAGCCAGGGAGGAGGGGGCCAGCCCCAGCATTTT

j_call: TRBJ1-1
clone_size: once
v_call: TRBV2
d_call: -
cdr3_aa: CASSRSGLGAFF
cdr3_nt: TGTGCCAGCAGTCGGAGCGGGTTGGGGGCTTTCTTT

j_call: TRBJ2-6
clone_size: -
v_call: TRBV9
d_call: -
cdr3_aa: CASSVVRLSGANVLTF
cdr3_nt: TGTGCCAGCAGCGTAGTGCGGTTATCTGGGGCCAACGTCCTGACTTTC

j_call: TRBJ2-3
clone_size: -
v_call: TRBV9
d_call: TRBD2
cdr3_aa: CASSILAVSTDTQYF
cdr3_nt: TGTGCCAGCAGCATTCTAGCGGTTAGCACAGATACGCAGTATTTT

j_call: TRBJ1-2
clone_size: -
v_call: TRBV12-3/TRBV12-4
d_call: -
cdr3_aa: CASSPDRTGYTF
cdr3_nt: TGTGCCAGCAGCCCCGACAGAACTGGCTACACCTTC

j_call: TRBJ2-7
clone_size: once
v_call: TRBV10-2
d_call: TRBD1
cdr3_aa: CASSPGQGSEQYF
cdr3_nt: TGCGCCAGCAGCCCAGGACAGGGGAGCGAGCAGTACTTC

j_call: TRBJ2-7
clone_size: -
v_call: TRBV5-1
d_call: TRBD1
cdr3_aa: CASSLGDRVPYEQYF
cdr3_nt: TGCGCCAGCAGCTTGGGGGACAGGGTCCCCTACGAGCAGTACTTC

j_call: TRBJ1-2
clone_size: -
v_call: TRBV6-2/TRBV6-3
d_call: -
cdr3_aa: CASSHTGDYGYTF
cdr3_nt: TGTGCCAGCAGTCATACGGGGGACTATGGCTACACCTTC

j_call: TRBJ2-3
clone_size: -
v_call: TRBV20-1
d_call: TRBD2
cdr3_aa: CSAGGLATITDTQYF
cdr3_nt: TGCAGTGCTGGTGGACTAGCCACAATCACAGATACGCAGTATTTT

j_call: TRBJ1-3
clone_size: -
v_call: TRBV6-1
d_call: -
cdr3_aa: CASSVLDLLSGNTIYF
cdr3_nt: TGTGCCAGCAGTGTGTTGGACTTACTCTCTGGAAACACCATATATTTT